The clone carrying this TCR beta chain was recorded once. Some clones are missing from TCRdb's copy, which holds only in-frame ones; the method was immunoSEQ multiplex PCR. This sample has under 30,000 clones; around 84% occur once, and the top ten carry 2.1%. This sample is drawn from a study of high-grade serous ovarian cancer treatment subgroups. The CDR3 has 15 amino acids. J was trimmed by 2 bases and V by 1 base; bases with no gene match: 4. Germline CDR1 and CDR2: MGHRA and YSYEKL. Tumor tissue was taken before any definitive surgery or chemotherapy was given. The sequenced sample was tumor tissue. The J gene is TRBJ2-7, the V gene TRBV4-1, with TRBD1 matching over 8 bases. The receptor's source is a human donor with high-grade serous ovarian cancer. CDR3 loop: CASSQAGTGAYEQYF. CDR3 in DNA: TGCGCCAGCAGCCAAGCCGGGACAGGTGCCTACGAGCAGTACTTC.